This T cell receptor (beta chain) was identified in a study of beta chain features in type 1 diabetes. Study background: Age, gender, cell numbers and subset yield matched between patients and controls. Notes on the study in general: The study found moderately but significantly shorter TCRB CDR3s in all four CD4+ subsets of Type 1 diabetes patients. Cells with high TCR expression could be over-represented when cDNA is sequenced.

Germline-derived CDR1 and CDR2 are GTSNPN and SVGIG (reference sequence). The CDR3 totals 16 residues. V lost 3 bases and J lost 4, with 19 bases in between. Naive, central memory, regulatory and stem cell-like memory cells within the CD4+ compartment were sorted using CD45RO/CCR7/CD25/CD127/CD95/CD27. This clone was picked up a small number of times. Its antigen remains unknown. The sequenced template was cDNA made from the entire isolated RNA. Assay: immunoSEQ multiplex PCR; the TCRdb copy retains only in-frame clones and omits some. The sample lists 500,000 to 850,000 clones; around 15% were seen once.

Input material: naive CD4+ T cells from blood. This chain links TRBV30 with TRBJ1-5; no clear D. The source is a man aged 18 to 29 with type 1 diabetes. The CDR3 DNA reads TGTGCCTGGAGCCGATATCGGGGAGGTAGAAATCAGCCCCAGCATTTT. It yields the protein CAWSRYRGGRNQPQHF.